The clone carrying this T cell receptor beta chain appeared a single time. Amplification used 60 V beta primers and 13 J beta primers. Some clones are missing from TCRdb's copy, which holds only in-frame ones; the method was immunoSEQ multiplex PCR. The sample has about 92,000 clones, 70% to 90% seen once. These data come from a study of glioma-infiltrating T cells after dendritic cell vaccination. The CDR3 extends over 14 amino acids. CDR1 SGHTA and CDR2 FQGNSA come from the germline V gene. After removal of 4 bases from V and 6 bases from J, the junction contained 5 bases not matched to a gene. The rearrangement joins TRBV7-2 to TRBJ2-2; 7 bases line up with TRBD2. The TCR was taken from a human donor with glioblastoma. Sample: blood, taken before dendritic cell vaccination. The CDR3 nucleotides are TGTGCCAGCAGCTCAGGACTAGTTTCCGGGGAGCTGTTTTTT. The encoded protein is CASSSGLVSGELFF.